This is a list of T cell receptor beta chains from one sample in a study of blood T cell repertoires in COVID-19. This table comes from immunoSEQ multiplex PCR, and its TCRdb copy is limited to in-frame clones, with some not included. This sample carries about 210,000 clones, more than 85% of them seen once, and the ten largest clones take approximately 2.9%. Material: peripheral blood. The receptors stem from a man between 60 and 70 years old with acute or convalescent COVID-19. Both conserved end residues are part of each CDR3. Each record gives: D gene, J gene, clone size, V gene, CDR3 protein, CDR3 DNA. D genes are given only for firm matches. Size values are once, few and many counts, or a class for expanded clones, and some rows have none.

>TRBD1|TRBJ2-2|NA|TRBV11-2
CASSRDSNTGELFF
TGTGCCAGCAGCCGGGACAGCAACACCGGGGAGCTGTTTTTT
>TRBD1|TRBJ1-2|NA|TRBV11-2
CASSEGQYYGYTF
TGTGCCAGCAGCGAGGGACAGTACTATGGCTACACCTTC
>NA|TRBJ1-1|NA|TRBV7-9
CASSPTAVEAFF
TGTGCCAGCAGTCCAACGGCGGTAGAAGCTTTCTTT
>NA|TRBJ2-1|NA|TRBV7-9
CASSLVSKTYNEQFF
TGTGCCAGCAGCTTAGTTAGTAAAACCTACAATGAGCAGTTCTTC
>TRBD2|TRBJ2-3|once|TRBV7-2
CASSPGTRITDTQYF
TGTGCCAGCAGCCCCGGGACTAGGATCACAGATACGCAGTATTTT
>TRBD1|TRBJ1-1|NA|TRBV5-4
CASSDRVLGEAFF
TGTGCCAGCAGCGACAGGGTACTGGGTGAAGCTTTCTTT
>TRBD1|TRBJ2-5|NA|TRBV19
CASSARDRVEETQYF
TGTGCCAGTAGTGCCAGGGACAGGGTCGAAGAGACCCAGTACTTC
>TRBD1|TRBJ1-5|once|TRBV6-5
CASSPGQYNQPQHF
TGTGCCAGCAGCCCGGGACAGTACAATCAGCCCCAGCATTTT
>NA|TRBJ2-2|NA|TRBV14
CASSQFLLADNTGELFF
TGTGCCAGCAGCCAATTCCTCCTAGCAGACAACACCGGGGAGCTGTTTTTT
>NA|TRBJ2-7|NA|TRBV7-8
CASSLQGTNSYEQYF
TGTGCCAGCAGCTTACAGGGGACTAACAGTTACGAGCAGTACTTC
>TRBD1|TRBJ2-7|NA|TRBV6-2/TRBV6-3
CASSYYMTGGGYEQYF
TGTGCCAGCAGTTACTATATGACAGGGGGCGGATACGAGCAGTACTTC
>TRBD1|TRBJ2-7|NA|TRBV19
CATSGTVPFEQYF
TGTGCCACCTCCGGGACAGTACCCTTCGAGCAGTACTTC
>TRBD2|TRBJ2-1|NA|TRBV24-1
CATSDFGLAGGKQFF
TGTGCCACCAGTGATTTCGGTCTAGCGGGGGGAAAGCAGTTCTTC
>NA|TRBJ2-2|NA|TRBV5-1
CASSQTTIPGELFF
TGCGCCAGCAGCCAGACGACTATCCCCGGGGAGCTGTTTTTT
>TRBD1|TRBJ1-2|NA|TRBV24-1
CATSDPGQEDYGYTF
TGTGCCACCAGTGACCCGGGACAGGAGGACTATGGCTACACCTTC
>NA|TRBJ2-7|NA|TRBV27
CASSPNWAGSSYEQYF
TGTGCCAGCAGCCCCAATTGGGCAGGTAGTTCCTACGAGCAGTACTTC
>NA|TRBJ1-3|NA|TRBV7-9
CASSLTGSSGNTIYF
TGTGCCAGCAGCCTGACGGGAAGTTCTGGAAACACCATATATTTT
>NA|TRBJ2-7|NA|TRBV5-1
CASSGEHEQYF
TGCGCCAGCAGCGGTGAGCACGAGCAGTACTTC
>TRBD1|TRBJ2-4|NA|TRBV24-1
CATSDRGGSKNIQYF
TGTGCCACCAGTGACCGAGGGGGCTCCAAAAACATTCAGTACTTC
>NA|TRBJ2-7|once|TRBV6-5
CASKTTRVSYEQYF
TGTGCCAGTAAAACGACCCGGGTATCTTACGAGCAGTACTTC
>TRBD2|TRBJ2-1|NA|TRBV5-8
CASSLGLAYNEQFF
TGTGCCAGCAGCTTGGGACTAGCGTACAATGAGCAGTTCTTC
>NA|TRBJ1-6|NA|TRBV6-5
CASSGTPNSPLHF
TGTGCCAGCAGCGGGACACCTAATTCACCCCTCCACTTT
>NA|TRBJ1-2|few|TRBV6-2/TRBV6-3
CASSQPGSSYGYTF
TGTGCCAGCAGCCAACCAGGCAGCTCCTATGGCTACACCTTC
>TRBD2|TRBJ2-5|NA|TRBV6-5
CASSPAGGPETQYF
TGTGCCAGCAGCCCCGCGGGGGGGCCTGAGACCCAGTACTTC
>TRBD2|TRBJ2-1|NA|TRBV27
CASSPGTSGATYNEQFF
TGTGCCAGCAGTCCCGGGACTAGCGGGGCTACCTACAATGAGCAGTTCTTC
>TRBD1|TRBJ1-5|NA|TRBV7-2
CASSLSGTGGAFKQPQHF
TGTGCCAGCAGCTTATCCGGGACAGGGGGCGCATTTAAACAGCCCCAGCATTTT
>NA|TRBJ1-6|NA|TRBV27
CASRPQGYYNSPLHF
TGTGCCAGCAGACCCCAGGGGTATTATAATTCACCCCTCCACTTT
>NA|TRBJ2-5|NA|TRBV5-4
CASSFPAVETQYF
TGTGCCAGCAGCTTCCCAGCGGTGGAGACCCAGTACTTC
>NA|TRBJ1-2|NA|TRBV28
CASSLRHGGYTF
TGTGCCAGCAGTTTACGTCACGGTGGCTACACCTTC
>TRBD1|TRBJ1-1|few|TRBV7-3
CASSSGQPNTEAFF
TGTGCCAGCAGCTCGGGACAGCCGAACACTGAAGCTTTCTTT
>NA|TRBJ2-7|NA|TRBV7-9
CASSFRSTRDDYEQYF
TGTGCCAGCAGCTTTAGATCGACCCGGGATGACTACGAGCAGTACTTC
>TRBD2|TRBJ2-4|NA|TRBV7-2
CASSLVGRGNIQYF
TGTGCCAGCAGCTTAGTGGGGAGGGGAAACATTCAGTACTTC
>NA|TRBJ2-7|NA|TRBV9
CASSAGLDASEQYF
TGTGCCAGCAGCGCCGGACTCGATGCCTCCGAGCAGTACTTC
>TRBD2|TRBJ2-3|NA|TRBV3-1/TRBV3-2
CASSQGRLAGRPSDTQYF
TGTGCCAGCAGCCAAGGGAGGCTAGCGGGGAGACCGTCAGATACGCAGTATTTT
>NA|TRBJ1-2|NA|TRBV28
CASNRQGRGDGYTF
TGTGCCAGCAACCGTCAGGGCAGGGGAGATGGCTACACCTTC
>TRBD2|TRBJ2-2|NA|TRBV12-5
CASGLVGLAGTGELFF
TGTGCTAGTGGTTTGGTAGGGCTAGCGGGGACCGGGGAGCTGTTTTTT
>NA|TRBJ1-1|NA|TRBV7-8
CASSGPQVNTEAFF
TGTGCCAGCAGCGGCCCTCAGGTGAACACTGAAGCTTTCTTT
>NA|TRBJ2-7|many|TRBV5-3
CARSLSSYEQYF
TGTGCCAGAAGCCTCAGCTCCTACGAGCAGTACTTC
>TRBD1|TRBJ1-4|NA|TRBV3-1/TRBV3-2
CASSLWTGIETNEKLFF
TGTGCCAGCAGCCTCTGGACAGGGATAGAAACTAATGAAAAACTGTTTTTT
>TRBD1|TRBJ1-1|NA|TRBV6-6
CASSYSAGGTEAFF
TGTGCCAGCAGTTACTCGGCAGGGGGCACTGAAGCTTTCTTT
>TRBD1|TRBJ2-7|NA|TRBV2
CASSPGQGSYEQYF
TGTGCCAGCAGCCCCGGACAGGGGTCTTACGAGCAGTACTTC
>NA|TRBJ2-7|NA|TRBV5-5
CASSSQQVSYEQYF
TGTGCCAGCAGCTCCCAACAGGTCTCCTACGAGCAGTACTTC
>NA|TRBJ1-1|NA|TRBV3-1/TRBV3-2
CASSRNRVVNTEAFF
TGTGCCAGCAGCCGAAACAGGGTAGTGAACACTGAAGCTTTCTTT
>NA|TRBJ1-2|NA|TRBV6-6
CASSYSERPRDGYTF
TGTGCCAGCAGTTACTCGGAACGCCCCCGGGATGGCTACACCTTC
>NA|TRBJ2-4|NA|TRBV6-1
CASSEGTTKNIQYF
TGTGCCAGCAGTGAAGGGACAACCAAAAACATTCAGTACTTC
>NA|TRBJ2-7|NA|TRBV4-3
CASSRTETSYEQYF
TGCGCCAGCAGCCGGACTGAGACGTCCTACGAGCAGTACTTC
>TRBD1|TRBJ1-1|NA|TRBV9
CASSVGTGGANTEAFF
TGTGCCAGCAGCGTTGGGACAGGGGGCGCGAACACTGAAGCTTTCTTT
>NA|TRBJ2-7|NA|TRBV6-4
CASSEGSSYEQYF
TGTGCCAGCAGTGAGGGGAGCTCCTACGAGCAGTACTTC
>TRBD1|TRBJ1-3|NA|TRBV9
CASSVSGQGMENTIYF
TGTGCCAGCAGCGTATCGGGACAGGGGATGGAAAACACCATATATTTT
>TRBD1|TRBJ1-5|NA|TRBV2
CASKTGMNQPQHF
TGTGCCAGCAAGACAGGGATGAATCAGCCCCAGCATTTT
>TRBD1|TRBJ1-2|NA|TRBV9
CASSVAWQGADGYTF
TGTGCCAGCAGCGTAGCCTGGCAGGGGGCTGATGGCTACACCTTC
>NA|TRBJ2-1|NA|TRBV6-5
CASRKLAHNEQFF
TGTGCCAGCAGGAAGTTAGCCCACAATGAGCAGTTCTTC
>NA|TRBJ2-7|NA|TRBV18
CASSPSSGSLYEQYF
TGTGCCAGCTCACCATCTTCCGGGAGCCTATACGAGCAGTACTTC
>NA|TRBJ1-4|NA|TRBV10-2
CASSEGPGIIEKLFF
TGCGCCAGCAGTGAAGGACCAGGGATTATTGAAAAACTGTTTTTT
>NA|TRBJ2-7|NA|TRBV7-3
CASSLEGVLDEQYF
TGTGCCAGCAGCTTGGAGGGTGTTTTGGACGAGCAGTACTTC
>NA|TRBJ1-5|NA|TRBV7-6
CASSFGQNQPQHF
TGTGCCAGCAGCTTTGGGCAGAATCAGCCCCAGCATTTT
>NA|TRBJ1-2|NA|TRBV28
CASSRGTNYGYTF
TGTGCCAGCAGCAGAGGTACTAACTATGGCTACACCTTC
>TRBD1|TRBJ1-2|NA|TRBV13
CASRSDRGYGYTF
TGTGCCAGCAGATCCGACAGGGGTTATGGCTACACCTTC
>NA|TRBJ2-1|NA|TRBV19
CASSPWTGNNEQFF
TGTGCCAGTAGTCCTTGGACTGGAAACAATGAGCAGTTCTTC